This entry lists 26 T cell receptor beta chains sequenced from one sample in a study of T cell changes during pregnancy in multiple sclerosis. The table came from immunoSEQ multiplex PCR; TCRdb's copy has only in-frame clones and leaves some out. Counted here are 65,000 to 90,000 clones, roughly 92% occurring once; the ten biggest clones make up less than 3.5%. Sequences were derived from peripheral blood, sampled in the third trimester of pregnancy. These receptors all stem from a female donor in good health, enrolled as a control in a pregnancy study.

The chain links TRBV6-5 to TRBJ1-5, with 8 bases lining up with TRBD1. V lost 5 bases to trimming and J lost 6 bases; unmatched junction nucleotides: 6. Germline assignment: CDR1 MNHEY and CDR2 SVGAGI. This CDR3 is 14 amino acids long. The CDR3 is CASSTTGGPQPQHF. DNA of the CDR3: TGTGCCAGCAGTACCACAGGGGGTCCTCAGCCCCAGCATTTT.

The chain carries TRBV19 and TRBJ1-1, with D uncertain. The length of the CDR3 is 14 residues. From germline, CDR1 is LNHDA and CDR2 SQIVND (reference sequence). V was clipped by 4 bases and J by 0 bases, with 9 bases between them. The CDR3 reads CASSKPRMNTEAFF. DNA for the CDR3: TGTGCCAGTAGTAAACCGAGGATGAACACTGAAGCTTTCTTT.

The chain employs TRBV19 and TRBJ1-2, with D perhaps matching TRBD1 (6 bases). The CDR3 has 13 residues. CDR1 is LNHDA and CDR2 is SQIVND in the germline V gene (reference sequence). V lost 6 bases and J lost 1, with 9 bases in between. The CDR3 is CASRWDNNYGYTF. CDR3 nucleotide sequence: TGTGCCAGTAGATGGGACAATAACTATGGCTACACCTTC.

The chain links TRBV7-8 to TRBJ1-3; D gene ambiguous. V was cut by 1 base and J by 0 bases, with 16 bases left in between. Per the germline V gene, CDR1 is SGHVS and CDR2 is FQNEAQ. This CDR3 region has 18 residues. The CDR3 reads CASSLGRRYQRSGNTIYF. The DNA for the CDR3 is TGTGCCAGCAGCTTAGGGAGGAGGTACCAGCGCTCTGGAAACACCATATATTTT.

J is TRBJ1-4 and V is TRBV5-4; D gene unclear. CDR1 is SGHNT and CDR2 is YYREEE in the germline V gene (reference sequence). Trimming shortened V by 4 bases and J by 2 bases, and 9 bases separated the two germline ends. The CDR3 runs to 14 residues. This CDR3 is CASSPFRTNEKLFF. CDR3 DNA: TGTGCCAGCAGCCCTTTCAGGACTAATGAAAAACTGTTTTTT.

The rearrangement joins TRBV7-6 to TRBJ2-5; tentatively, D is TRBD2 (5 bases). Germline CDR1 and CDR2: SGHVS and FNYEAQ. This CDR3 contains 14 residues. The ends were cut back, 5 bases at V and 3 bases at J, with 13 bases in the middle. The CDR3 here is CASSADTRKETQYF. The DNA of the CDR3 is TGTGCCAGCAGCGCCGATACTAGAAAAGAGACCCAGTACTTC.

V is TRBV7-6 and J is TRBJ1-3; D is unresolved. The length of the CDR3 is 14 residues. With 5 bases removed from V and 0 bases from J, the gap between germline ends came to 8 bases. Germline assignment: CDR1 SGHVS and CDR2 FNYEAQ. The CDR3 bases are TGTGCCAGCAGCGCGCGGAGCTCTGGAAACACCATATATTTT. Residues: CASSARSSGNTIYF.

V gene TRBV19 combines with J gene TRBJ1-5; no firm D call. Germline V gene lookup returns CDR1 LNHDA and CDR2 SQIVND (reference sequence). CDR3 length equals 14 residues. V was cut by 5 bases and J by 0 bases, with 8 bases left in between. This chain's CDR3 is CASSAGYSNQPQHF. Written as DNA, the CDR3 is TGTGCCAGTAGTGCAGGCTATAGCAATCAGCCCCAGCATTTT.

The chain links TRBV19 to TRBJ1-3; D unresolved. Germline CDR1 LNHDA, CDR2 SQIVND (reference sequence). Trimming stripped 7 bases from V and 4 bases from J, with 17 bases between. This CDR3 is built from 15 residues. CDR3: CASNPDTARGNTIYF. CDR3 DNA sequence: TGTGCCAGTAACCCAGACACGGCGCGAGGAAACACCATATATTTT.

V gene TRBV5-4 combines with J gene TRBJ1-2; TRBD1 matches at 9 bases. The CDR3 extends over 16 amino acids. Germline CDR1 SGHNT, CDR2 YYREEE (reference sequence). Unmatched junction bases numbered 10, after V lost 6 bases and J lost 1 base. Here the CDR3 reads CASTGVLTGGNYGYTF. The CDR3 DNA reads as TGTGCCAGCACCGGTGTTTTGACAGGGGGTAACTATGGCTACACCTTC.

V and J are TRBV7-2 and TRBJ2-5; D might be TRBD1 (6 bases). Germline assignment: CDR1 SGHTA and CDR2 FQGNSA. V gave up 4 bases and J gave up 4 bases, with 10 bases separating them. This CDR3 spans 13 amino acids. CDR3 nucleotide sequence: TGTGCCAGCAGCTCCCAGGGGCGAGAGACCCAGTACTTC. Protein product: CASSSQGRETQYF.

The CDR3, as DNA: TGCGCCAGCAGCGTGGGACTAGCGGTCCCCTACGAGCAGTACTTC. This sequence encodes CASSVGLAVPYEQYF. The chain couples TRBV5-1 to TRBJ2-7; TRBD2 matches at 11 bases. The CDR3 sequence is 15 residues long. J was trimmed by 2 bases and V by 4 bases; bases with no gene match: 5. Germline loops: CDR1 SGHRS, CDR2 YFSETQ.

The chain uses TRBV19 and TRBJ2-7, with D possibly TRBD1 on 6 matching bases. The CDR3 runs to 15 residues. V lost 2 bases, J lost 0 bases, and 11 bases lay in between. Germline V gives CDR1 LNHDA, CDR2 SQIVND (reference sequence). CDR3 amino acids: CASSIQGPSSYEQYF. As DNA, the CDR3 is TGTGCCAGTAGTATACAGGGGCCTTCCTCCTACGAGCAGTACTTC.

The V and J genes are TRBV15 and TRBJ1-2; TRBD1 might be the D (6 bases). CDR3 size: 14 residues. CDR1 is LNHNV, CDR2 YYDKDF, per germline (reference sequence). V lost 5 bases to trimming and J lost 8 bases, with 18 bases between them. The CDR3 loop reads CATSAKTGDLGYTF. The CDR3 DNA sequence: TGTGCCACCAGCGCCAAGACAGGCGATCTCGGCTACACCTTC.

The chain is built from TRBV11-2 and TRBJ2-7; TRBD2 aligns across 8 bases. This CDR3 region has 11 residues. CDR1 SGHAT and CDR2 FQNNGV come from the germline V gene. Trimming removed 5 bases from V and 13 bases from J; junction bases left unmatched: 7. The CDR3 loop reads CASSLIAGLYF. Here the CDR3 DNA reads TGTGCCAGCAGCCTCATAGCGGGGCTTTACTTC.

V usage is TRBV4-1 and J usage is TRBJ2-7; D is unresolved. Trimming stripped 4 bases from V and 5 bases from J, with 9 bases between. There are 12 residues in the CDR3. In germline, CDR1 is MGHRA, CDR2 YSYEKL. The CDR3 spells CASSRHTDEQYF. The CDR3 bases are TGCGCCAGCAGCCGACACACGGACGAGCAGTACTTC.

The J gene is TRBJ1-6, the V gene TRBV19; 7 positions match TRBD1. This CDR3 spans 13 amino acids. V shed 3 bases and J 10 bases; nucleotides not matched to a gene: 3. CDR1 is LNHDA and CDR2 is SQIVND in the germline V gene (reference sequence). The CDR3 sequence is CASSMTRGSPLHF. CDR3 bases: TGTGCCAGTAGTATGACCAGGGGGTCACCCCTCCACTTT.

This clone has just one count. The DNA of the CDR3 is TGTGCCAGCAGTTCCGGAAGGACTTTTTTATACAATGAGCAGTTCTTC. Translation: CASSSGRTFLYNEQFF. This chain uses TRBV28 with TRBJ2-1, with a possible D match to TRBD2 (5 bases). Germline CDR1 is MDHEN and CDR2 is SYDVKM. The CDR3 is made up of 16 amino acids. The V gene lost 4 bases and the J gene lost 4 bases, with 17 bases spanning the gap.

The rearrangement uses TRBV27 and TRBJ1-2; D not resolved. V lost 7 bases and J lost 1, with 10 bases in between. Germline lookup yields CDR1 MNHEY and CDR2 SMNVEV (reference sequence). This CDR3 spans 13 amino acids. CDR3 coding DNA: TGTGCCAGCACAACAGCCAGTAACTATGGCTACACCTTC. Its protein is CASTTASNYGYTF.

The CDR3 sequence: CASRGGVTGQQYF. Here the CDR3 DNA reads TGTGCCAGCAGGGGGGGAGTCACAGGCCAGCAGTACTTC. V is TRBV27 and J is TRBJ2-7, with TRBD2 as a possible D gene (6 bases). There are 13 residues in the CDR3. Trimming left V 6 bases short and J 8 bases short, with 17 bases between. CDR1 is MNHEY and CDR2 is SMNVEV in the germline V gene (reference sequence).

The chain links TRBV27 to TRBJ2-7, with TRBD2 matching 7 bases. CDR3 length: 14 amino acids. With 2 bases clipped from V and 7 bases from J, the junction kept 8 bases outside the gene matches. CDR1 and CDR2 from the germline V gene are MNHEY and SMNVEV (reference sequence). The DNA of the CDR3 is TGTGCCAGCAGTTTAAAGGGCGGGAGCGGTGAGCAGTACTTC. As protein: CASSLKGGSGEQYF.

The chain is built from TRBV5-8 and TRBJ1-5; D perhaps matches TRBD1 (6 bases). From germline, CDR1 is SGHTS and CDR2 YDEGEE. This CDR3 spans 18 amino acids. The ends were cut back, 3 bases at V and 1 base at J, with 20 bases in the middle. The CDR3 DNA is TGTGCCAGCAGCTCTGGGGGCCGGGGGGTAAGGAGCAATCAGCCCCAGCATTTT. It codes for CASSSGGRGVRSNQPQHF.

This clone ranks as medium-sized. This chain joins TRBV28 and TRBJ2-5; weak D call: TRBD1 (6 bases). V was trimmed by 5 bases and J by 4 bases, leaving 11 bases between them. Germline assignment: CDR1 MDHEN and CDR2 SYDVKM. The CDR3 loop spans 13 amino acids. The CDR3 reads CASSLTGLETQYF. In DNA form, the CDR3 reads TGTGCCAGCAGTCTAACAGGGTTAGAGACCCAGTACTTC.

V gene TRBV9 combines with J gene TRBJ2-2; no clear D gene. CDR3 length equals 13 residues. V shed 4 bases and J shed 1 base, with 5 bases lying between them. Germline V gene sequence: CDR1 SGDLS, CDR2 YYNGEE. In nucleotides, the CDR3 is TGTGCCAGCAGCCCGGGGAACACCGGGGAGCTGTTTTTT. Translating gives CASSPGNTGELFF. The variable domain in full, with the rest retrieved from reference TRBV9 and TRBJ2-2, is DSGVTQTPKHLITATGQRVTLRCSPRSGDLSVYWYQQSLDQGLQFLIQYYNGEERAKGNILERFSAQQFPDLHSELNLSSLELGDSALYFCASSPGNTGELFFGEGSRLTVL.

The chain joins TRBV11-2 to TRBJ1-5, with D possibly matching TRBD1 (6 bases). The germline V and J ends were trimmed by 5 bases and 7 bases, with 18 bases remaining between them. The CDR3 length is 15 residues. CDR1 and CDR2 (germline): SGHAT, FQNNGV. The chain's CDR3 is CASSPLGQGHQPQHF. For the CDR3, the DNA is TGTGCCAGCAGCCCCCTCGGGCAGGGGCACCAGCCCCAGCATTTT. Full variable domain (missing parts from reference TRBV11-2 and TRBJ1-5): EAGVAQSPRYKIIEKRQSVAFWCNPISGHATLYWYQQILGQGPKLLIQFQNNGVVDDSQLPKDRFSAERLKGVDSTLKIQPAKLEDSAVYLCASSPLGQGHQPQHFGDGTRLSIL.

In its sample, this clone was seen once. DNA for the CDR3: TGTGCCAGCAGTGAGAAACTAGCGGGGGACGACGAGCAGTACTTC. This codes for CASSEKLAGDDEQYF. The V call is TRBV2, the J call TRBJ2-7; 11 nucleotides agree with TRBD2. CDR3 length equals 15 residues. V was pared by 3 bases and J by 5 bases, with 6 bases of the junction left unmatched. Looked up from germline, CDR1 is SNHLY and CDR2 is FYNNEI.